The sequence of this T cell receptor (beta chain) was determined in a study of blood T cells in healthy people across ages (dated by TCRdb to the mid-2010s). Background for the entire study: In model experiments, template switching captured roughly one uniquely barcoded TCR beta cDNA molecule for every two T cells. Age-related changes in TCR beta repertoire diversity were measured in the study by deep sequencing normalized with unique cDNA molecular identifiers. The donors were split into four age groups: young (average 16 years), middle-aged (over 35), aged (approximately 60) and long-lived (roughly 77). To avoid experimental bias, donors of different ages were spread randomly across the sequencing lanes. Two additional independent replicas of 1 million unique cDNA reads from the same blood draw were analyzed for two donors (one aged 18 to 29 and one aged 80 or older).

Results and caveats for the whole study, not just this receptor: Bulk unsorted PBMC profiling prevented conclusive comparison of naive and antigen-experienced compartments. The long-lived group showed more naive CD4+ T cells, fewer expanded clones and increased TCR diversity than the aged group, suggesting age selection. There was a strong correlation between observed TCR beta diversity and the percentage of naive T cells measured by flow cytometry. Estimates of total diversity based on one million sequenced T cells were considered lower bounds and underestimates. The CMV infection status of donors was not known, potentially confounding age-related changes in expanded clonotypes. As age increased, observed TCR beta diversity per million T cells dropped in a roughly linear way, and a significant reduction was already evident by age 40.

About this clonotype itself: No cognate antigen has been identified for it. Within one base of it there is no much larger clone, and no base qualities were kept.

Receptor amplification or capture employed 5' RACE. Sequencing took place on an Illumina HiSeq 2500. A second PCR of 7 to 11 cycles was run with a J-beta primer mix and a sample-barcoded 5' primer. A unique molecular identifier was introduced onto each TCR beta cDNA molecule by a template-switch 5' adaptor carrying 12 random nucleotides. Each sample yielded at least 2.5 million CDR3-containing paired-end reads. First-strand cDNA was synthesized from all RNA with the Mint cDNA synthesis kit, primed by a TRBC-specific oligonucleotide. After uracil-DNA glycosylase treatment, a first 18-cycle PCR used universal primers M1SS and BC2_uni_R on all cDNA. The paper's data handling went like this. Each sample was normalized by randomly selecting 1 million high-quality reads, each carrying a distinct molecular identifier. Instead of being binned into consensus sequences, reads that shared molecular identifiers were thrown out. MiTCR, set to a Q25 quality threshold and the strictest error-elimination algorithm, was used for CDR3 identification, clonotype clustering and error correction. A nonparametric unseen species model with Euler transformation was used to estimate lower-bound total TCR beta diversity. The public reads were reanalyzed by TCRdb: fastp trimming at Q25, MiXCR alignment, in-frame beta chains only. Rows are unified per CDR3 protein, each entry keeping the most common DNA and genes. The V and J calls follow TCRdb's processing rather than the paper's. This sample is represented by approximately 800,000 distinct CDR3 sequences; about 62% of them were singletons. Roughly a quarter of the sample belongs to the ten largest clones.

Donors were roughly 40 systemically healthy Caucasian individuals from Russia aged roughly 6 to 100 years. Approximately 9 milliliters of peripheral blood were collected from each donor into EDTA-treated Vacutainer tubes. Ficoll-Paque density-gradient centrifugation was used to isolate PBMCs, with at least 6 million obtained per sample. Trizol reagent was used to extract total RNA from the PBMCs, yielding at least 6 micrograms per sample. For every donor, flow cytometry on a PBMC aliquot measured the percentage of naive CD45RAhigh/CD27high T cells. V is shortened by 6 bases, J by 0 bases, and the region joining them spans 6 bases. Spanning cysteine to phenylalanine, the CDR3 consists of 13 amino acids. Only the CDR3 part of the read is kept: 39 bases, read in frame from the first base. The CDR1 and CDR2 encoded by the germline V gene (reference sequence) are MNHEY and SMNVEV.

This clonotype was obtained from a man aged 25 to 40 in good health. Sequenced sample: blood. This sequence uses TRBV27 and TRBJ2-1; the D gene is not confidently resolved. The nucleotide sequence reads TGTGCCAGCAGGGCTAGCTCCTACAATGAGCAGTTCTTC. Translated, it gives CASRASSYNEQFF.